The present entry profiles one TCR beta chain with its context. The target antigen is unknown. The data are from a study of radiation and T cells in renal cell carcinoma. Study results and limitations: Top tumor clonotypes rose in blood 2 weeks post-radiation, then contracted.

As for time point: blood 2 weeks post-SBRT. Described treatment: 15 Gy SBRT to primary tumor, nephrectomy 4 weeks later. Serial blood draws occurred at baseline and 2 and 4 weeks post-SBRT. The patient's renal cell carcinoma had clear cell pathology. Germline V gene lookup returns CDR1 SGHTA and CDR2 FQGTGA. V was clipped by 6 bases and J by 2 bases; unmatched bases: 5. CDR3 length: 14 amino acids. Produced via immunoSEQ multiplex PCR; TCRdb's table is partial and in-frame only. Counted here are just over 150,000 clones, approximately 86% occurring once; the ten biggest clones make up 10% to 15%. This receptor was obtained from a woman in her 50s with renal cell carcinoma. The chain joins TRBV7-3 to TRBJ2-3; 7 bases map to TRBD2. Sequences were derived from blood, sampled from a patient whose treatment included radiotherapy and nephrectomy. The CDR3 sequence is CASSWGGPTDTQYF. In DNA, the CDR3 is TGTGCCAGCAGTTGGGGGGGACCCACAGATACGCAGTATTTT. The complete variable domain, with remaining parts taken from reference TRBV7-3 and TRBJ2-3, reads GAGVSQTPSNKVTEKGKYVELRCDPISGHTALYWYRQSLGQGPEFLIYFQGTGAADDSGLPNDRFFAVRPEGSVSTLKIQRTERGDSAVYLCASSWGGPTDTQYFGPGTRLTVL.